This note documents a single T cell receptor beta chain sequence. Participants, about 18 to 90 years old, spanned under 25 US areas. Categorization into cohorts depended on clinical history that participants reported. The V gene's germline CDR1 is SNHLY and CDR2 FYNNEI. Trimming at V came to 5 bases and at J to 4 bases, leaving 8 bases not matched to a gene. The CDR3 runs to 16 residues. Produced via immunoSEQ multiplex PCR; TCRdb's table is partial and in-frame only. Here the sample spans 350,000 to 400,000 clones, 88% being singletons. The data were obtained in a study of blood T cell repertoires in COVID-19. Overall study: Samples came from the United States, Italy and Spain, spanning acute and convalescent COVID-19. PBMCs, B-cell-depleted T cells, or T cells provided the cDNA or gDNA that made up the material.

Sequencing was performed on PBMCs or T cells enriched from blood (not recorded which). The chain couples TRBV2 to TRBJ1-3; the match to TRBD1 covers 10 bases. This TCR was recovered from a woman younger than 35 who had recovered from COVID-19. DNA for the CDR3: TGTGCCAGCAGTCCCCGGGACAGGGGTTACGGAAACACCATATATTTT. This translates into CASSPRDRGYGNTIYF.